This TCR beta chain was documented in a study of OX40 agonist ivuxolimab in advanced cancers. Repertoires were generated with immunoSEQ multiplex PCR, while TCRdb's copy carries only in-frame clones and drops some. The sample carries 60,000 to 95,000 clones, 65% to 90% recorded once. This clone appeared a single time. Its antigen is currently unknown. This CDR3 has 14 residues. Germline values: CDR1 MNHEY, CDR2 SVGAGI. V shed 2 bases and J shed 1 base, with 8 bases lying between them. Study conclusions and caveats: Both CD4+ and CD8+ T cell populations in blood had undergone clonal expansion by week 6 at 0.1 to 3.0 mg/kg. CD8+ T cells averaged more expanded clones than CD4+.

The material was CD4+ or CD8+ T cells sorted from blood, obtained in a trial of the OX40 agonist ivuxolimab. This receptor was taken from an adult with an advanced solid tumor such as melanoma, head and neck, liver or kidney cancer. The chain joins TRBV6-5 to TRBJ1-1; D remains unclear. CDR3 sequence: CASSYKGWNTEAFF. CDR3 DNA sequence: TGTGCCAGCAGTTACAAGGGTTGGAACACTGAAGCTTTCTTT.